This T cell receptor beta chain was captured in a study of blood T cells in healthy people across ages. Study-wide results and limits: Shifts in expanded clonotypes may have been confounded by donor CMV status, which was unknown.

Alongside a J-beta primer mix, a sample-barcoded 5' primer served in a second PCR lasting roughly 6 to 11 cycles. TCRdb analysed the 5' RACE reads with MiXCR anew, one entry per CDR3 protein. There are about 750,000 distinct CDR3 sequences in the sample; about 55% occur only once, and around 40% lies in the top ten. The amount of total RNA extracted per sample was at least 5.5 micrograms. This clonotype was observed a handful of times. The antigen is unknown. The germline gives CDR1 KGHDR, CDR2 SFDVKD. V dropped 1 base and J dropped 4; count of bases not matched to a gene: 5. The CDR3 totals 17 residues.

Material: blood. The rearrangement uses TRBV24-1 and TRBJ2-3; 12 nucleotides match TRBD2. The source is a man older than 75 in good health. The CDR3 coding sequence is TGTGCCACCAGTGATTTAGGACTAGCGGGACCCTCAGATACGCAGTATTTT. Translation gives CATSDLGLAGPSDTQYF.